One and the same sample provided the 27 T cell receptor beta chains below, sequenced in a study of shared clonotypes between healthy human individuals. CD8 cells classed as naive were CD45RO-negative and positively selected for CCR7, excluding terminally differentiated effector memory CD45RA+ cells. Assay: immunoSEQ multiplex PCR; the TCRdb copy retains only in-frame clones and omits some. This sample has around 2.1 million clones, with under 95% found just once. Specimen: naive CD8+ T cells from PBMCs. The source is a man aged 18 to 30 in good health. Some clones in this sample may be carry-over from other donors' samples.

V gene TRBV5-4 combines with J gene TRBJ2-7; no reliable D call. CDR1 and CDR2 from the germline V gene are SGHNT and YYREEE (reference sequence). There are 13 residues in the CDR3. Trimming took off 0 bases at V and 2 bases at J, with 6 bases between the two ends. The DNA of the CDR3 is TGTGCCAGCAGCTTGGGGGATACCTACGAGCAGTACTTC. Encoded protein: CASSLGDTYEQYF.

The rearrangement links TRBV2 to TRBJ2-7; no reliable D call. V lost 2 bases to trimming and J lost 3 bases, with 14 bases between them. Germline-derived CDR1 and CDR2 are SNHLY and FYNNEI. The CDR3 spans 15 residues. The CDR3, as DNA: TGTGCCAGCAGTGAACTCACTGGATCGTACTACGAGCAGTACTTC. Translated: CASSELTGSYYEQYF. Combining the CDR3 with reference TRBV2 and TRBJ2-7 gives the whole variable domain EPEVTQTPSHQVTQMGQEVILRCVPISNHLYFYWYRQILGQKVEFLVSFYNNEISEKSEIFDDQFSVERPDGSNFTLKIRSTKLEDSAMYFCASSELTGSYYEQYFGPGTRLTVT.

A single count supports this clone. Other DNA sequences in the same sample also yield this CDR3. This chain connects TRBV6-1 to TRBJ2-7; 8 bases line up with TRBD1. The V gene's germline CDR1 is MNHNS and CDR2 SASEGT. The CDR3 runs 13 residues. J gave up 4 bases and V 5 bases, and 4 bases lay outside the gene matches. CDR3 sequence (DNA): TGTGCCAGCAGTTCCTGGACAGGGTACGAGCAGTACTTC. Translation gives CASSSWTGYEQYF.

With regard to this clone: In the same sample, other DNA sequences code for this CDR3. The CDR3 is CASSLGAAYNEQFF. The CDR3, as DNA: TGTGCCAGCAGCTTGGGGGCAGCCTACAATGAGCAGTTCTTC. The chain uses TRBV5-4 and TRBJ2-1, with D uncertain. This CDR3 has 14 residues. CDR1 is SGHNT and CDR2 is YYREEE in the germline V gene (reference sequence). V was shortened by 0 bases and J by 2 bases, with 6 bases between the two germline ends.

The rearrangement uses TRBV28 and TRBJ1-1; D not certain. CDR3 length: 16 residues. The germline V and J ends were trimmed by 5 bases and 0 bases, with 16 bases remaining between them. Looked up from germline, CDR1 is MDHEN and CDR2 is SYDVKM. CDR3 amino acids: CASSRAGDMMNTEAFF. CDR3 sequence (DNA): TGTGCCAGCAGTCGAGCCGGAGATATGATGAACACTGAAGCTTTCTTT.

This rearrangement joins TRBV7-2 to TRBJ2-1; 9 nucleotides line up with TRBD2. This CDR3 comprises 16 residues. Trimming at V came to 2 bases and at J to 9 bases, leaving 11 bases not matched to a gene. Germline V gene lookup returns CDR1 SGHTA and CDR2 FQGNSA. The CDR3 region is CASSLFSGSRGSEQFF. The DNA for the CDR3 is TGTGCCAGCAGCTTATTTAGCGGGAGTAGGGGTAGTGAGCAGTTCTTC.

The chain has TRBV5-1 and TRBJ2-5; tentative D call: TRBD2 (5 bases). The germline CDR1 and CDR2 sequences are SGHRS and YFSETQ. The V end was cut by 8 bases, the J end by 4 bases, with 15 bases between. The CDR3 is 13 amino acids. The CDR3 DNA is TGCGCCAGGCCGGGCCCTCGGGGAGAGACCCAGTACTTC. Protein: CARPGPRGETQYF. Combining the CDR3 with reference TRBV5-1 and TRBJ2-5 gives the whole variable domain KAGVTQTPRYLIKTRGQQVTLSCSPISGHRSVSWYQQTPGQGLQFLFEYFSETQRNKGNFPGRFSGRQFSNSRSEMNVSTLELGDSALYLCARPGPRGETQYFGPGTRLLVL.

The V gene is TRBV11-2, the J gene TRBJ2-7; TRBD2 matches 10 bases. The V gene's germline CDR1 is SGHAT and CDR2 FQNNGV. The CDR3 is 17 amino acids. The J segment lost 6 bases and the V segment lost 1 base, leaving 12 bases of the junction unmatched. The CDR3, as DNA: TGTGCCAGCAGCTTAGTCTGGCTAGCGGGAGCGTTGGGCGAGCAGTACTTC. It is translated as CASSLVWLAGALGEQYF. The whole variable domain, remainder taken from reference TRBV11-2 and TRBJ2-7, is EAGVAQSPRYKIIEKRQSVAFWCNPISGHATLYWYQQILGQGPKLLIQFQNNGVVDDSQLPKDRFSAERLKGVDSTLKIQPAKLEDSAVYLCASSLVWLAGALGEQYFGPGTRLTVT.

The rearrangement uses TRBV14 and TRBJ2-2; the D gene is possibly TRBD2 (5 bases). V shed 0 bases and J shed 5 bases, with 16 bases lying between them. The CDR3 loop spans 17 amino acids. Germline V CDR1 and CDR2: SGHDN, FVKESK. CDR3 region: CASSQDRSGRGTGELFF. The CDR3 DNA is TGTGCCAGCAGCCAAGATAGAAGCGGAAGAGGGACCGGGGAGCTGTTTTTT.

The V and J genes are TRBV18 and TRBJ2-3; 7 bases map to TRBD2. The length of the CDR3 is 16 residues. V dropped 1 base and J dropped 0; count of bases not matched to a gene: 4. CDR1 KGHSH and CDR2 LQKENI come from the germline V gene. CDR3 nucleotides: TGTGCCAGCTCACCACAACGACTAGCTAGCACAGATACGCAGTATTTT. Protein: CASSPQRLASTDTQYF.

The chain couples TRBV11-2 to TRBJ2-3; unclear D gene. The CDR3 totals 15 residues. V was trimmed by 2 bases and J by 1 base, leaving 10 bases between them. Germline CDR1 is SGHAT and CDR2 is FQNNGV. CDR3 protein: CASSLIRAGTDTQYF. The CDR3 nucleotides are TGTGCCAGCAGCTTAATCCGGGCCGGCACAGATACGCAGTATTTT.

J is TRBJ2-7 and V is TRBV7-9; no clear D gene. Germline lookup yields CDR1 SEHNR and CDR2 FQNEAQ (reference sequence). The CDR3 consists of 17 residues. V gave up 0 bases and J gave up 2 bases, with 17 bases separating them. Here the CDR3 reads CASSLAVRTDGPYEQYF. The CDR3 bases are TGTGCCAGCAGCTTAGCCGTACGTACGGACGGCCCCTACGAGCAGTACTTC.

V is TRBV7-9 and J is TRBJ1-2, with 9 bases lining up with TRBD1. The junction had 7 bases not matched to a gene; V was cut back by 4 bases and J by 4 bases. Germline loops: CDR1 SEHNR, CDR2 FQNEAQ (reference sequence). There are 15 residues in the CDR3. The CDR3 sequence: CASSSRTGAGYGYTF. The DNA of the CDR3 is TGTGCCAGCAGCTCGCGGACAGGGGCTGGCTATGGCTACACCTTC.

The DNA for the CDR3 is TGTGCTAGTGGAGTCGGGGTCGGTGGCTACACCTTC. Residues: CASGVGVGGYTF. The chain carries TRBV12-5 and TRBJ1-2; D gene ambiguous. Looked up from germline, CDR1 is LGHNT and CDR2 is FRNRAP. The CDR3 spans 12 residues. Trimming stripped 6 bases from V and 7 bases from J, with 12 bases between.

J is TRBJ2-7 and V is TRBV7-9; 8 bases align to TRBD1. Germline values: CDR1 SEHNR, CDR2 FQNEAQ (reference sequence). The CDR3 runs to 15 residues. V shed 5 bases, J shed 2 bases, and the junction held 8 bases outside the gene matches. This chain's CDR3 is CASSPPGGLAYEQYF. CDR3 bases: TGTGCCAGCAGCCCCCCAGGGGGCCTAGCCTACGAGCAGTACTTC.

This clone was found once. The rearrangement uses TRBV10-2 and TRBJ2-7, with no clear D. The CDR3 totals 11 residues. Germline CDR1 WSHSY, CDR2 SAAADI. Trimming took 7 bases from V and 7 from J, leaving 11 bases between them. This CDR3 is CASTLSVEQYF. DNA of the CDR3: TGCGCCAGCACTCTCTCGGTTGAGCAGTACTTC.

For this clone: Other DNA sequences of this sample code for an identical CDR3. This sequence joins TRBV27 and TRBJ2-3; D unclear. The CDR3 covers 12 residues. V lost 6 bases and J lost 3, with 7 bases in between. CDR1 and CDR2 from the germline V gene are MNHEY and SMNVEV (reference sequence). The CDR3 DNA reads TGTGCCAGCAGGGCCGGAACAGATACGCAGTATTTT. This gives the protein CASRAGTDTQYF.

This sequence joins TRBV9 and TRBJ2-3; 10 bases align to TRBD2. CDR3 size: 15 residues. Germline loops: CDR1 SGDLS, CDR2 YYNGEE. With 5 bases clipped from V and 5 bases from J, the junction kept 8 bases outside the gene matches. CDR3 sequence reads: CASSKSGRAGDTQYF. In nucleotides, the CDR3 is TGTGCCAGCAGTAAAAGCGGGAGGGCCGGAGATACGCAGTATTTT.

Remarks on this clone: This specimen includes other DNA sequences encoding the same CDR3. The gene calls are TRBV11-2 and TRBJ2-3, with a weak D call TRBD2 (6 bases). Germline V gene sequence: CDR1 SGHAT, CDR2 FQNNGV. The CDR3 contains 15 residues. V lost 1 base, J lost 0 bases, and 8 bases lay in between. This chain's CDR3 is CASSLGGTSTDTQYF. CDR3 bases: TGTGCCAGCAGCTTAGGCGGGACTAGCACAGATACGCAGTATTTT.

The gene calls are TRBV7-2 and TRBJ2-1; 7 bases agree with TRBD2. Germline V gene sequence: CDR1 SGHTA, CDR2 FQGNSA. The CDR3 runs to 16 residues. V lost 4 bases, J lost 2 bases, and 8 bases stayed unmatched. CDR3 loop: CASSSKIAGAYNEQFF. CDR3 sequence (DNA): TGTGCCAGCAGCTCTAAGATAGCGGGCGCCTACAATGAGCAGTTCTTC. Full variable domain (rest looked up from reference TRBV7-2 and TRBJ2-1): GAGVSQSPSNKVTEKGKDVELRCDPISGHTALYWYRQSLGQGLEFLIYFQGNSAPDKSGLPSDRFSAERTGGSVSTLTIQRTQQEDSAVYLCASSSKIAGAYNEQFFGPGTRLTVL.

The chain links TRBV27 to TRBJ2-1, with 10 bases aligning to TRBD2. CDR3 length: 14 residues. V lost 5 bases and J lost 8; bases outside the gene matches: 6. The germline CDR1 and CDR2 sequences are MNHEY and SMNVEV (reference sequence). The CDR3 protein is CASSPPSGSHEQFF. CDR3 in DNA: TGTGCCAGCAGTCCCCCTAGCGGGAGTCATGAGCAGTTCTTC.

The V gene is TRBV7-3, the J gene TRBJ2-3; TRBD2 agrees at 9 bases. The CDR3 totals 15 residues. The germline CDR1 and CDR2 sequences are SGHTA and FQGTGA. The V segment lost 2 bases and the J segment 4 bases; nucleotides outside the gene matches: 4. The CDR3 DNA is TGTGCCAGCAGCTTAGGGACTAGCTCCGCAGATACGCAGTATTTT. Amino acids: CASSLGTSSADTQYF.

V and J are TRBV11-3 and TRBJ2-3; D unresolved. The CDR3 has 13 amino acids. The V and J ends lost 6 bases and 2 bases respectively, with 9 bases between them. Germline assignment: CDR1 SGHNT and CDR2 YENEEA. DNA for the CDR3: TGTGCCAGCAGTTTCACCTTCACAGATACGCAGTATTTT. This sequence encodes CASSFTFTDTQYF. Looking up the rest from reference TRBV11-3 and TRBJ2-3 gives the full variable domain: EAGVVQSPRYKIIEKKQPVAFWCNPISGHNTLYWYLQNLGQGPELLIRYENEEAVDDSQLPKDRFSAERLKGVDSTLKIQPAELGDSAVYLCASSFTFTDTQYFGPGTRLTVL.

As for this clone: Other DNA sequences from this sample encode an identical CDR3 as well. This chain uses TRBV9 with TRBJ2-3; 8 bases line up with TRBD2. Germline CDR1 is SGDLS and CDR2 is YYNGEE. Germline trimming cut 6 bases from V and 0 bases from J; bases unmatched to any gene: 3. This CDR3 spans 14 amino acids. The DNA for the CDR3 is TGTGCCAGCAACCCTAGCGGGAGCACAGATACGCAGTATTTT. As protein: CASNPSGSTDTQYF.

The V and J genes are TRBV19 and TRBJ2-7, with 7 bases fitting TRBD2. Germline CDR1 LNHDA, CDR2 SQIVND (reference sequence). The trim removed 6 bases at V and 4 bases at J, leaving 3 bases unmatched. The CDR3 has 12 residues. DNA for the CDR3: TGTGCCAGTAGCCCGGGACTATACGAGCAGTACTTC. It yields the protein CASSPGLYEQYF.

Details on this clone: The likely explanation is a read error, given a far larger clone one base away. At the DNA level, this CDR3 is encoded by other sequences in the same sample as well. The chain links TRBV5-6 to TRBJ1-1; no definite D call. Deletions cut 1 base from V and 4 bases from J, with 5 bases between. Germline V gene sequence: CDR1 SGHDT, CDR2 YYEEEE. This CDR3 spans 12 amino acids. The chain's CDR3 is CASSLRGTEAFF. In DNA, the CDR3 is TGTGCCAGCAGCTTGCGGGGCACTGAAGCTTTCTTT.

For this clone: The same CDR3 also results from other DNA sequences found in this sample. V and J are TRBV19 and TRBJ2-7; D ambiguous. CDR3 size: 13 residues. Germline-derived CDR1 and CDR2 are LNHDA and SQIVND (reference sequence). Trimming took off 3 bases at V and 0 bases at J, with 6 bases between the two ends. This CDR3 reads CASSMGSSYEQYF. The CDR3, as DNA: TGTGCCAGTAGTATGGGTAGCTCCTACGAGCAGTACTTC. The full variable domain, in which reference TRBV19 and TRBJ2-7 provide the parts outside the CDR3, is DGGITQSPKYLFRKEGQNVTLSCEQNLNHDAMYWYRQDPGQGLRLIYYSQIVNDFQKGDIAEGYSVSREKKESFPLTVTSAQKNPTAFYLCASSMGSSYEQYFGPGTRLTVT.